This is a list of T cell receptor beta chains from one sample in a study of cytomegalovirus exposure and HLA in healthy donors. Generated by immunoSEQ multiplex PCR, the TCRdb table keeps only in-frame clones and is missing some. The repertoire holds under 200,000 clones, with around 68% as singletons. Specimen: PBMCs. The receptor set was obtained from a man aged 50 to 60 in good health and CMV-seronegative. CDR3s include the opening cysteine and the closing phenylalanine or tryptophan. Fields, in order: V gene, clone size, D gene, J gene, CDR3 protein, CDR3 DNA. The D gene is left open where the match is weak. Where a row states a size, it is once, few, many or the class of an expanded clone; other rows omit it.

TRBV6-1	NA	NA	TRBJ1-3	CASSERESGNTIYF	TGTGCCAGCAGTGAGAGGGAATCCGGAAACACCATATATTTT
TRBV9	few	TRBD2	TRBJ2-3	CASSVDASGAGTDTQYF	TGTGCCAGCAGCGTAGATGCTAGCGGGGCGGGGACAGATACGCAGTATTTT
TRBV4-1	NA	NA	TRBJ1-5	CASSQELREASNQPQHF	TGCGCCAGCAGCCAAGAGCTCCGTGAGGCTAGCAATCAGCCCCAGCATTTT
TRBV28	NA	TRBD1	TRBJ1-6	CASNLRPGTGRDFSNSPLHF	TGTGCCAGCAATCTGAGACCCGGGACAGGCCGGGATTTTTCCAATTCACCCCTCCACTTT
TRBV6-6	few	NA	TRBJ2-1	CASSSESGYNEQFF	TGTGCCAGCAGTTCCGAGTCAGGGTACAATGAGCAGTTCTTC
TRBV5-1	NA	TRBD1	TRBJ1-2	CASSLGDSKDGYTF	TGCGCCAGCAGCTTGGGGGACAGTAAAGATGGCTACACCTTC
TRBV9	once	NA	TRBJ1-1	CASSVGAYMNTEAFF	TGTGCCAGCAGCGTAGGGGCATACATGAACACTGAAGCTTTCTTT
TRBV2	once	TRBD2	TRBJ2-3	CASSRTSPDTQYF	TGTGCCAGCAGCCGGACTAGCCCAGATACGCAGTATTTT
TRBV2	NA	NA	TRBJ2-5	CASRGHPQETQYF	TGTGCCAGCAGGGGACACCCACAAGAGACCCAGTACTTC
TRBV2	NA	TRBD1	TRBJ1-1	CASSPTGFTEAFF	TGTGCCAGCAGCCCGACAGGGTTCACTGAAGCTTTCTTT